This T cell receptor (beta chain) was identified during a study of shared clonotypes between healthy human individuals. At the level of the study: Used for every donor were three CD4 naive, three CD4 memory, two CD8 naive and one CD8 memory plate. Study-wide points: Expectations were that clonotype sharing among donors would be affected by sequencing depth. As a rule, naive subsets had a larger estimated richness than memory subsets.

Trimming shortened V by 7 bases and J by 4 bases, and 20 bases separated the two germline ends. Germline-derived CDR1 and CDR2 are MNHEY and SMNVEV (reference sequence). The CDR3 has 16 amino acids. About this clone itself: Its specificity is unknown.

Generated by immunoSEQ multiplex PCR, the TCRdb table keeps only in-frame clones and is missing some. The sample consists of about 590,000 clones, over 95% of them appearing once. Terminally differentiated effector memory CD45RA+ cells were left out of the naive CD8 fraction, which was CD45RO-negative and positively selected for CCR7. All participating donors were Caucasian adults from Nashville, Tennessee. This TCR came from a woman under 40 in good health. Sequencing used naive CD8+ T cells sorted from blood. The rearrangement links TRBV27 to TRBJ2-1; D is possibly TRBD1 (6 bases). The chain's CDR3 is CASTWSWGPRYNEQFF. The CDR3 region has the DNA TGTGCCAGCACCTGGAGCTGGGGGCCGAGGTACAATGAGCAGTTCTTC.